A single sample is the source of the 25 T cell receptor beta chains below, sequenced in a study of T cell responses to AZD1222 COVID-19 vaccine. Produced via immunoSEQ multiplex PCR; TCRdb's table is partial and in-frame only. The data show roughly 190,000 clones, 92% seen once. Here the sequenced sample was peripheral blood, taken on day 0 of AZD1222 vaccination. These receptors were taken from an adult in good health.

J is TRBJ2-3 and V is TRBV29-1, with 9 bases that match TRBD1. The CDR3 runs 13 residues. Looked up from germline, CDR1 is SQVTM and CDR2 is ANQGSEA. V lost 6 bases, J lost 6 bases, and 7 bases stayed unmatched. The CDR3 loop reads CSVGQGQTDTQYF. CDR3 bases: TGCAGCGTGGGACAGGGCCAAACCGATACGCAGTATTTT.

This clone was detected once. The chain uses TRBV3-1 (or the pseudogene TRBV3-2) and TRBJ2-1; 8 nucleotides line up with TRBD2. CDR1 is LGHDT and CDR2 is YNNKEL in the germline V gene (reference sequence). The length of the CDR3 is 18 residues. With 4 bases clipped from V and 4 bases from J, the junction kept 15 bases outside the gene matches. In DNA form, the CDR3 reads TGTGCCAGCAGCCCCGGGCCAGCGGCGGGGGGCATGTACAATGAGCAGTTCTTC. Translating it yields CASSPGPAAGGMYNEQFF.

V usage is TRBV5-4 and J usage is TRBJ2-2; D possibly corresponds to TRBD1 (5 bases). V lost 0 bases and J 2 bases, leaving 8 bases between the germline ends. The CDR3 covers 15 residues. The germline CDR1 and CDR2 sequences are SGHNT and YYREEE (reference sequence). This CDR3 is CASSLGQLNTGELFF. CDR3 nucleotide sequence: TGTGCCAGCAGCTTGGGACAGCTTAACACCGGGGAGCTGTTTTTT.

V usage is TRBV5-1 and J usage is TRBJ1-1; possibly TRBD1 for D (6 bases). Germline assignment: CDR1 SGHRS and CDR2 YFSETQ. V lost 1 base, J lost 2 bases, and 12 bases lay in between. The CDR3 runs 15 residues. CDR3 DNA sequence: TGCGCCAGCAGCTTGTTTACAGGGACCAACACTGAAGCTTTCTTT. This sequence encodes CASSLFTGTNTEAFF.

This chain uses TRBV2 with TRBJ1-1; maybe TRBD1 (5 bases). Germline V lookup: CDR1 SNHLY, CDR2 FYNNEI. CDR3 size: 14 residues. Trimming cost V 6 bases and J 5 bases, with 16 bases left between them. The DNA for the CDR3 is TGTGCCAGCAGGGAGGAACCGGGGGGGACTGAAGCTTTCTTT. It specifies CASREEPGGTEAFF.

This clone was observed once. The J gene is TRBJ2-1, the V gene TRBV7-2, with D tentatively TRBD2 (5 bases). The CDR3 sequence is 14 residues long. CDR1 is SGHTA and CDR2 is FQGNSA in the germline V gene. Trimming took off 5 bases at V and 8 bases at J, with 16 bases between the two ends. DNA for the CDR3: TGTGCCAGCAGCCCACCCCGGAGGTACGATGAGCAGTTCTTC. Translating it yields CASSPPRRYDEQFF. Based on the CDR3 plus reference TRBV7-2 and TRBJ2-1, the full variable domain is GAGVSQSPSNKVTEKGKDVELRCDPISGHTALYWYRQSLGQGLEFLIYFQGNSAPDKSGLPSDRFSAERTGGSVSTLTIQRTQQEDSAVYLCASSPPRRYDEQFFGPGTRLTVL.

This chain links TRBV7-6 with TRBJ2-3; TRBD2 agrees at 15 bases. V was clipped by 5 bases and J by 5 bases; unmatched bases: 8. The CDR3 loop spans 17 amino acids. Germline CDR1 reads SGHVS; CDR2 reads FNYEAQ. The CDR3 nucleotides are TGTGCCAGCAGCAAGAGGACTAGCGGGGGGGCCCAAGATACGCAGTATTTT. The encoded protein is CASSKRTSGGAQDTQYF.

The chain combines TRBV18 with TRBJ1-5; 7 bases fit TRBD1. The CDR3 extends over 19 amino acids. The trim removed 4 bases at V and 2 bases at J, leaving 17 bases unmatched. Looked up from germline, CDR1 is KGHSH and CDR2 is LQKENI. DNA for the CDR3: TGTGCCAGCTCACGCACGGGACAGTCGACTTCAGGTGGCAATCAGCCCCAGCATTTT. Translating gives CASSRTGQSTSGGNQPQHF.

This chain joins TRBV20-1 and TRBJ1-5; no firm D call. Germline V gene data show CDR1 as DFQATT and CDR2 as SNEGSKA (reference sequence). Trimming removed 3 bases at V and 5 bases at J, with 8 bases between. This CDR3 has 12 amino acids. The CDR3 DNA reads TGCAGTGCTAGTAGGAGAGATCAGCCCCAGCATTTT. This gives the protein CSASRRDQPQHF.

The chain has TRBV5-1 and TRBJ1-6; a weak D match, TRBD1 (5 bases). This CDR3 contains 15 residues. Per germline, CDR1 SGHRS and CDR2 YFSETQ. Trimming stripped 2 bases from V and 7 bases from J, with 13 bases between. The CDR3 protein is CASSLRQGPNSPLHF. The DNA for the CDR3 is TGCGCCAGCAGCTTAAGGCAGGGACCCAATTCACCCCTCCACTTT.

V usage is TRBV9 and J usage is TRBJ1-1; a possible D gene is TRBD1 (6 bases). Trimming took 0 bases from V and 3 from J, leaving 9 bases between them. This CDR3 has 14 amino acids. Germline loops: CDR1 SGDLS, CDR2 YYNGEE. CDR3 amino acids: CASSVGGGYTEAFF. CDR3 nucleotides: TGTGCCAGCAGCGTAGGTGGGGGCTACACTGAAGCTTTCTTT.

The chain couples TRBV5-1 to TRBJ1-2; 11 bases match TRBD1. There are 17 residues in the CDR3. CDR1 is SGHRS, CDR2 YFSETQ, per germline. Germline trimming cut 0 bases from V and 8 bases from J; bases unmatched to any gene: 12. CDR3 residues: CASSLGPGQGVKEGYTF. The CDR3, as DNA: TGCGCCAGCAGCTTGGGCCCGGGACAGGGGGTAAAAGAGGGCTACACCTTC.

This chain links TRBV4-2 with TRBJ1-4; maybe TRBD1 (5 bases). V shed 1 base and J shed 8 bases, with 20 bases lying between them. Germline CDR1 reads LGHNA; CDR2 reads YNFKEQ. This CDR3 region has 17 residues. CDR3 bases: TGTGCCAGCAGCCAAGCGCGGGGGGGGACGGCCGGCGAAAAACTGTTTTTT. Protein product: CASSQARGGTAGEKLFF.

The rearrangement uses TRBV6-5 and TRBJ1-2; D is ambiguous. The length of the CDR3 is 15 residues. The germline CDR1 and CDR2 sequences are MNHEY and SVGAGI. V was clipped by 7 bases and J by 2 bases, with 17 bases between them. This chain's CDR3 is CASTRPGLANYGYTF. The DNA for the CDR3 is TGTGCCAGCACCAGACCCGGGCTTGCGAACTATGGCTACACCTTC.

This chain connects TRBV6-5 to TRBJ2-5; D possibly corresponds to TRBD2 (7 bases). Trimming stripped 2 bases from V and 1 base from J, with 14 bases between. The CDR3 is 16 residues long. Germline CDR1 is MNHEY and CDR2 is SVGAGI. CDR3 coding DNA: TGTGCCAGCAGTTACGAGGTCGGGGGGCCCCAAGAGACCCAGTACTTC. Its protein is CASSYEVGGPQETQYF.

The V and J genes are TRBV27 and TRBJ2-1; 7 positions agree with TRBD2. V shed 4 bases and J 7 bases; nucleotides not matched to a gene: 7. CDR3 size: 14 residues. Germline CDR1 is MNHEY and CDR2 is SMNVEV (reference sequence). The CDR3 sequence: CASSYKLGGNEQFF. In nucleotides, the CDR3 is TGTGCCAGCAGTTATAAGTTGGGGGGGAATGAGCAGTTCTTC.

The chain couples TRBV11-3 to TRBJ2-3; TRBD2 matches 10 bases. The CDR3 spans 15 residues. Germline CDR1 reads SGHNT; CDR2 reads YENEEA. Trimming took 3 bases from V and 2 from J; bases not matched to a gene: 2. DNA of the CDR3: TGTGCCAGCAGCTTGGGACTAGCGAACACAGATACGCAGTATTTT. It codes for CASSLGLANTDTQYF. Filled out from reference TRBV11-3 and TRBJ2-3, the complete variable domain reads EAGVVQSPRYKIIEKKQPVAFWCNPISGHNTLYWYLQNLGQGPELLIRYENEEAVDDSQLPKDRFSAERLKGVDSTLKIQPAELGDSAVYLCASSLGLANTDTQYFGPGTRLTVL.

This clone has just a few counts. This rearrangement joins TRBV6-2 or TRBV6-3 to TRBJ1-5; no clear D. The CDR3 runs to 14 residues. Germline CDR1 and CDR2: MNHEY and SVGEGT. Trimming removed 0 bases from V and 11 bases from J, with 14 bases in between. The CDR3 reads CASSYSPETEAQHF. In nucleotides, the CDR3 is TGTGCCAGCAGTTACTCCCCCGAGACGGAGGCCCAGCATTTT.

This clone has more than one count but fewer than ten. This chain links TRBV4-3 with TRBJ2-7; TRBD1 matches at 7 bases. The junction had 7 bases not matched to a gene; V was cut back by 2 bases and J by 3 bases. Per germline, CDR1 LGHNA and CDR2 YSLEER. This CDR3 is 15 amino acids long. The CDR3 is CASSQTQGDGYEQYF. CDR3 DNA: TGCGCCAGCAGCCAAACCCAGGGGGATGGCTACGAGCAGTACTTC.

This chain links TRBV28 with TRBJ1-3, with TRBD1 matching over 11 bases. The length of the CDR3 is 15 residues. From germline, CDR1 is MDHEN and CDR2 SYDVKM. Trimming cost V 6 bases and J 0 bases; bases outside gene matches: 1. The chain's CDR3 is CASRGTGGSGNTIYF. CDR3 coding DNA: TGTGCCAGCAGAGGGACAGGGGGCTCTGGAAACACCATATATTTT.

The chain carries TRBV7-8 and TRBJ2-2; 12 positions match TRBD2. The trim removed 5 bases at V and 4 bases at J, leaving 8 bases unmatched. CDR1 and CDR2 (germline): SGHVS, FQNEAQ. There are 17 residues in the CDR3. The CDR3 DNA reads as TGTGCCAGCAGCCCGAGGCCTAGCGGGGGGGCCACCGGGGAGCTGTTTTTT. Protein sequence: CASSPRPSGGATGELFF. Combining the CDR3 with reference TRBV7-8 and TRBJ2-2 gives the whole variable domain GAGVSQSPRYKVAKRGQDVALRCDPISGHVSLFWYQQALGQGPEFLTYFQNEAQLDKSGLPSDRFFAERPEGSVSTLKIQRTQQEDSAVYLCASSPRPSGGATGELFFGEGSRLTVL.

V and J are TRBV6-6 and TRBJ2-5; 11 bases agree with TRBD1. The V and J ends lost 5 bases and 5 bases, in that order; junction bases with no gene match: 13. CDR1 MNHNY and CDR2 SVGAGI come from the germline V gene (reference sequence). The CDR3 contains 17 residues. The DNA of the CDR3 is TGTGCCAGCAGTCTCCGGGGGACAGGGGGTTGGAGGGAGACCCAGTACTTC. It yields the protein CASSLRGTGGWRETQYF.

The genes are TRBV11-3 and TRBJ2-3; TRBD2 matches at 9 bases. CDR3 length equals 16 residues. With 4 bases clipped from V and 4 bases from J, the junction kept 9 bases outside the gene matches. Germline V gene lookup returns CDR1 SGHNT and CDR2 YENEEA. CDR3 protein: CASSSVSGGLADTQYF. The CDR3 coding sequence is TGTGCCAGCAGCTCCGTTAGCGGGGGTTTGGCAGATACGCAGTATTTT.

The chain recombines TRBV6-5 with TRBJ1-1, with unresolved D. Germline CDR1 reads MNHEY; CDR2 reads SVGAGI. V was cut by 4 bases and J by 5 bases, with 14 bases left in between. CDR3 length: 14 amino acids. CDR3 region: CASSSDPGWTEAFF. In nucleotides, the CDR3 is TGTGCCAGCAGTTCGGACCCGGGCTGGACTGAAGCTTTCTTT.

The rearrangement links TRBV28 to TRBJ1-2; 8 nucleotides align to TRBD1. V lost 6 bases, J lost 6 bases, and 9 bases stayed unmatched. Per germline, CDR1 MDHEN and CDR2 SYDVKM. The CDR3 loop spans 14 amino acids. The CDR3 DNA reads TGTGCCAGCAGCCCCTCCGACAGGGGCAATGGCTACACCTTC. Translating it yields CASSPSDRGNGYTF.